This T cell receptor beta chain was captured in a study of radiotherapy plus CTLA-4 blockade in lung cancer. In the study overall: Among patients, roughly 17% showed objective responses, and around 30% had disease control. Regarding the study as a whole: Among reported predictors of response, early blood T cell clone dynamics with interferon-beta performed best. An expansion of tumor-derived TCR clones occurred in blood after radiotherapy plus ipilimumab.

CDR3 size: 15 residues. Trimming removed 5 bases from V and 1 base from J, with 14 bases in between. Per the germline V gene, CDR1 is MNHNY and CDR2 is SVGAGI (reference sequence). With respect to this clone: Its antigen is still unknown.

Receiving focal radiation plus CTLA-4 blockade with ipilimumab were patients who had chemo-refractory metastatic non-small-cell lung cancer. The data were produced by immunoSEQ multiplex PCR, yet TCRdb's version contains in-frame clones alone and is incomplete. This table holds 40,000 to 50,000 clones, more than 60% found once. Sequencing used peripheral blood, obtained from a patient treated with radiotherapy plus ipilimumab. The chain recombines TRBV6-6 with TRBJ1-1; D may be TRBD1 (5 bases). The clonotype comes from a human donor with non-small cell lung cancer who had stable disease on radiotherapy plus ipilimumab. The CDR3 loop reads CASSPPGGRNTEAFF. The CDR3 nucleotides are TGTGCCAGCAGTCCCCCGGGGGGGAGGAACACTGAAGCTTTCTTT.